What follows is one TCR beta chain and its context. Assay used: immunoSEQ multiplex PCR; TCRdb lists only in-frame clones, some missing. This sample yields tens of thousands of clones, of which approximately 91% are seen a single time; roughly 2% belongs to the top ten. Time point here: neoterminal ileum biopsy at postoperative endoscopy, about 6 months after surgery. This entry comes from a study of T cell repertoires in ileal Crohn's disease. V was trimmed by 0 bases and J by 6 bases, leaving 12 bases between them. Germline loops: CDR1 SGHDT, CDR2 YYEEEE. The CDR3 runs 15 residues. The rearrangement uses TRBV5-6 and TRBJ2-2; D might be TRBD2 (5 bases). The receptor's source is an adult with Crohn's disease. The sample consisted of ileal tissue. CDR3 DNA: TGTGCCAGCAGCTTGGCACCGGGCGGGTCCGGGGAGCTGTTTTTT. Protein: CASSLAPGGSGELFF.